A selection of T cell receptor beta chains follows, all from one sample in a study of blood T cell repertoires in COVID-19. Profiled with immunoSEQ multiplex PCR; TCRdb holds only in-frame clones, not every one. This sample carries approximately 130,000 clones, about four fifths of them seen once, and the ten largest clones take about 12%. Sequencing input: peripheral blood. Receptors were obtained from a human donor in a cohort sampled during active COVID-19. Both conserved end residues are part of each CDR3. Fields, in order: V gene, CDR3 length, clone size, D gene, J gene, CDR3 protein, CDR3 DNA. D genes are given only for firm matches. Not every row has a clone size; where given, it reads once, few, many or a size class.

V: TRBV6-5; length: 15; size: NA; D: NA; J: TRBJ2-1; CDR3: CASTPLWGNHNEQFF; DNA: TGTGCCAGCACCCCCCTTTGGGGCAATCACAATGAGCAGTTCTTC
V: TRBV4-3; length: 20; size: NA; D: NA; J: TRBJ1-1; CDR3: CASSQDYDRKTGWSNTEAFF; DNA: TGCGCCAGCAGCCAAGATTACGACAGGAAGACAGGCTGGTCAAACACTGAAGCTTTCTTT
V: TRBV4-1; length: 15; size: once; D: TRBD1; J: TRBJ1-2; CDR3: CASSQESDRAGGYTF; DNA: TGCGCCAGCAGCCAAGAATCGGACAGGGCTGGAGGCTACACCTTC
V: TRBV9; length: 16; size: NA; D: NA; J: TRBJ2-3; CDR3: CASSVGPNGDTDTQYF; DNA: TGTGCCAGCAGCGTAGGCCCTAACGGGGACACAGATACGCAGTATTTT
V: TRBV19; length: 12; size: NA; D: NA; J: TRBJ2-3; CDR3: CASSSQGLTQYF; DNA: TGTGCCAGTAGTTCGCAGGGTCTTACGCAGTATTTT
V: TRBV24-1; length: 15; size: NA; D: NA; J: TRBJ2-3; CDR3: CATSDWRGGTDTQYF; DNA: TGTGCCACCAGTGACTGGCGGGGAGGCACAGATACGCAGTATTTT
V: TRBV9; length: 17; size: NA; D: TRBD2; J: TRBJ2-7; CDR3: CASSVGLAGAHNYEQYF; DNA: TGTGCCAGCAGCGTAGGTCTAGCGGGGGCCCATAACTACGAGCAGTACTTC
V: TRBV21-1; length: 16; size: NA; D: NA; J: TRBJ2-3; CDR3: CASIRTSGCRTDTQYF; DNA: TGTGCCAGCATTCGGACTAGCGGGTGTCGGACAGATACGCAGTATTTT
V: TRBV28; length: 13; size: NA; D: NA; J: TRBJ2-5; CDR3: CASSSPPSETQYF; DNA: TGTGCCAGCAGTTCCCCCCCTTCAGAGACCCAGTACTTC
V: TRBV7-8; length: 15; size: NA; D: NA; J: TRBJ1-5; CDR3: CASSLTGIGNQPQHF; DNA: TGTGCCAGCAGCTTAACGGGAATCGGCAATCAGCCCCAGCATTTT
V: TRBV5-6; length: 15; size: NA; D: TRBD1; J: TRBJ1-5; CDR3: CASSKWDRLNQPQHF; DNA: TGTGCCAGCAGCAAGTGGGACAGACTCAATCAGCCCCAGCATTTT